The 2 T cell receptor beta chains listed next were all sequenced from one sample in a study of shared clonotypes between healthy human individuals. Positively selected for CCR7, the CD45RO-negative cells used as naive CD8 cells excluded terminally differentiated effector memory CD45RA+ cells. Produced via immunoSEQ multiplex PCR; TCRdb's table is partial and in-frame only. The table includes some 740,000 clones, 85% to 95% detected once. The source material was naive CD8+ T cells sorted from blood. These receptors originate from a man younger than 40 in good health.

J is TRBJ2-2 and V is TRBV7-2, with D uncertain. This CDR3 comprises 12 residues. CDR1 is SGHTA, CDR2 FQGNSA, per germline. With 1 base removed from V and 9 bases from J, the gap between germline ends came to 6 bases. This chain's CDR3 is CASSLGRRELFF. The CDR3 nucleotides are TGTGCCAGCAGCTTAGGCCGCAGGGAGCTGTTTTTT. The variable domain in full, with the rest retrieved from reference TRBV7-2 and TRBJ2-2, is GAGVSQSPSNKVTEKGKDVELRCDPISGHTALYWYRQSLGQGLEFLIYFQGNSAPDKSGLPSDRFSAERTGGSVSTLTIQRTQQEDSAVYLCASSLGRRELFFGEGSRLTVL.

The chain is built from TRBV4-2 and TRBJ2-4; a possible D gene is TRBD1 (5 bases). The germline CDR1 and CDR2 sequences are LGHNA and YNFKEQ. V gave up 3 bases and J gave up 1 base, with 13 bases separating them. The length of the CDR3 is 16 residues. The chain's CDR3 is CASSQGLGLAKNIQYF. For the CDR3, the DNA is TGTGCCAGCAGCCAGGGTTTGGGGCTTGCCAAAAACATTCAGTACTTC.